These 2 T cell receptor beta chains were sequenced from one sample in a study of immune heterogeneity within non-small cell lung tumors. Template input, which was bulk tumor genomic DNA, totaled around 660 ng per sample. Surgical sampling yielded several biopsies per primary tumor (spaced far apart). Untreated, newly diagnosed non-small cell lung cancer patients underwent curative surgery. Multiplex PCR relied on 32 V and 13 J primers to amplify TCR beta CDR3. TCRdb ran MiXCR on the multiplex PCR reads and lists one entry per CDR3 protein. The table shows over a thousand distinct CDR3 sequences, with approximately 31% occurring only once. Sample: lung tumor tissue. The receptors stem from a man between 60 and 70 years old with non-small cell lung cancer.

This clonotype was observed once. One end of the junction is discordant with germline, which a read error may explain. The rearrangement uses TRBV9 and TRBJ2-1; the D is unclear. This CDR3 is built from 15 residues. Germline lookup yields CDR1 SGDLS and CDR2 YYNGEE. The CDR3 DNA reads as TGTGCCAGCCGCGTCACCCGCCGGATGTACAATGAGCAGTTCTTC. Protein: CASRVTRRMYNEQFF. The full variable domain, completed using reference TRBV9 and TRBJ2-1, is DSGVTQTPKHLITATGQRVTLRCSPRSGDLSVYWYQQSLDQGLQFLIQYYNGEERAKGNILERFSAQQFPDLHSELNLSSLELGDSALYFCASRVTRRMYNEQFFGPGTRLTVL.

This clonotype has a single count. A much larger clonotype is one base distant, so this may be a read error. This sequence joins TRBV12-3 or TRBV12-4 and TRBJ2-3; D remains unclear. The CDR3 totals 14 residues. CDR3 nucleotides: TGTGCCAGCAGTTTATACAGATCCACAGATACGCAGTGTTTT. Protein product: CASSLYRSTDTQCF.